These 19 T cell receptor beta chains originate from one sample sequenced in a study of fetal regulatory T cell absence and autoimmunity. Here immunoSEQ multiplex PCR was the method, and the copy in TCRdb shows in-frame clones only, minus some. Of more than 90,000 clones detected, approximately 79% appear once; the ten largest clones hold 2%. The sample comprised pancreas tissue. Receptors originate from a male donor with IPEX syndrome.

This sequence joins TRBV30 and TRBJ2-2, with D unresolved. This CDR3 has 11 amino acids. Germline-derived CDR1 and CDR2 are GTSNPN and SVGIG (reference sequence). The ends were cut back, 1 base at V and 6 bases at J, with 3 bases in the middle. In nucleotides, the CDR3 is TGTGCCTGGAGTGCGTCCGGGGAGCTGTTTTTT. Amino acid sequence: CAWSASGELFF.

This sequence joins TRBV5-1 and TRBJ2-7; 8 bases are a match to TRBD2. The CDR3 totals 16 residues. Per the germline V gene, CDR1 is SGHRS and CDR2 is YFSETQ. The junction had 9 bases not matched to a gene; V was cut back by 4 bases and J by 0 bases. In DNA form, the CDR3 reads TGCGCCAGCAGCCCCATTGGCGGGGGGCCCTCCTACGAGCAGTACTTC. It codes for CASSPIGGGPSYEQYF. The full variable domain, with the rest looked up from reference TRBV5-1 and TRBJ2-7, is KAGVTQTPRYLIKTRGQQVTLSCSPISGHRSVSWYQQTPGQGLQFLFEYFSETQRNKGNFPGRFSGRQFSNSRSEMNVSTLELGDSALYLCASSPIGGGPSYEQYFGPGTRLTVT.

The rearrangement uses TRBV30 and TRBJ2-1, with D unclear. The CDR3 contains 17 residues. Germline V gene lookup returns CDR1 GTSNPN and CDR2 SVGIG (reference sequence). V lost 3 bases to trimming and J lost 0 bases, with 18 bases between them. The CDR3 reads CAWRPFRPTNSYNEQFF. As DNA, the CDR3 is TGTGCCTGGAGACCCTTCCGGCCAACTAACTCCTACAATGAGCAGTTCTTC.

This sequence joins TRBV10-3 and TRBJ2-1; 8 bases map to TRBD2. Trimming removed 10 bases from V and 8 bases from J; junction bases left unmatched: 13. The CDR3 sequence is 14 residues long. Germline V gives CDR1 ENHRY, CDR2 SYGVKD. The CDR3: CATTREGGGYEQFF. CDR3 in DNA: TGTGCCACCACCAGGGAGGGCGGGGGGTATGAGCAGTTCTTC.

The J gene is TRBJ2-1, the V gene TRBV9; D is possibly TRBD1 or TRBD2 (6 bases each). Germline lookup yields CDR1 SGDLS and CDR2 YYNGEE. V was cut by 0 bases and J by 9 bases, with 13 bases left in between. The CDR3 spans 14 residues. The CDR3 loop is CASSVGGAVGEQFF. CDR3 sequence (DNA): TGTGCCAGCAGCGTAGGGGGGGCAGTTGGTGAGCAGTTCTTC.

This chain connects TRBV7-8 to TRBJ2-3; 9 nucleotides match TRBD2. The CDR3 has 15 amino acids. Germline-derived CDR1 and CDR2 are SGHVS and FQNEAQ. Losses at the gene ends were 1 base for V and 1 base for J; bases not matched to a gene: 0. Written as DNA, the CDR3 is TGTGCCAGCAGCTTAGGGACTAGCGGCACAGATACGCAGTATTTT. Translation: CASSLGTSGTDTQYF.

Only a few counts were recorded for this clone. This chain links TRBV10-2 with TRBJ2-5; D remains ambiguous. V lost 8 bases and J lost 5, with 3 bases in between. Per germline, CDR1 WSHSY and CDR2 SAAADI. The CDR3 is 9 residues long. Written as DNA, the CDR3 is TGCGCCAGCGGGGAGACCCAGTACTTC. This gives the protein CASGETQYF.

The chain carries TRBV11-2 and TRBJ2-5; 8 bases align to TRBD2. The junction had 12 bases not matched to a gene; V was cut back by 0 bases and J by 9 bases. Germline CDR1 and CDR2: SGHAT and FQNNGV. This CDR3 region has 16 residues. DNA of the CDR3: TGTGCCAGCAGCTTAGAGAGCCGGGAGGGCCTGGGGGCCCAGTACTTC. Translating it yields CASSLESREGLGAQYF.

The CDR3 reads CASRLTSGGNHEQYF. The CDR3, as DNA: TGCGCCAGCAGACTAACTAGCGGGGGTAATCACGAGCAGTACTTC. This chain joins TRBV5-1 and TRBJ2-7; TRBD2 matches 11 bases. Germline trimming cut 5 bases from V and 5 bases from J; bases unmatched to any gene: 9. The CDR3 has 15 amino acids. The germline CDR1 and CDR2 sequences are SGHRS and YFSETQ.

The CDR3 DNA is TGTGCCAGCTCACCACCGACAGGGGGCTACGAGCAGTACTTC. Translated, it gives CASSPPTGGYEQYF. This chain links TRBV18 with TRBJ2-7; 9 positions agree with TRBD1. Germline loops: CDR1 KGHSH, CDR2 LQKENI. V dropped 0 bases and J dropped 3; count of bases not matched to a gene: 0. CDR3 length equals 14 residues.

In this sample, this clone turned up a few times. The chain carries TRBV27 and TRBJ2-1; 7 bases are shared with TRBD2. The CDR3 is 13 amino acids. Germline V gene data show CDR1 as MNHEY and CDR2 as SMNVEV (reference sequence). V shed 5 bases and J 7 bases; nucleotides not matched to a gene: 5. The chain's CDR3 is CASSLRLANEQFF. DNA for the CDR3: TGTGCCAGCAGTCTCCGACTAGCTAATGAGCAGTTCTTC.

The chain uses TRBV6-5 and TRBJ2-1, with 10 bases aligning to TRBD1. Per the germline V gene, CDR1 is MNHEY and CDR2 is SVGAGI. The CDR3 totals 15 residues. J lost 6 bases, V lost 0 bases, and 2 bases had no gene match. The CDR3, as DNA: TGTGCCAGCAGTTACTCAGGGACAGGGGCCAATGAGCAGTTCTTC. Its translation: CASSYSGTGANEQFF.

The chain combines TRBV7-8 with TRBJ2-5; no clear D. CDR1 and CDR2 (germline): SGHVS, FQNEAQ. The CDR3 runs 13 residues. V lost 1 base, J lost 3 bases, and 6 bases lay in between. The CDR3 DNA reads as TGTGCCAGCAGCTTAGACCGGGAAGAGACCCAGTACTTC. This translates into CASSLDREETQYF. The whole variable domain, filled in from reference TRBV7-8 and TRBJ2-5, reads GAGVSQSPRYKVAKRGQDVALRCDPISGHVSLFWYQQALGQGPEFLTYFQNEAQLDKSGLPSDRFFAERPEGSVSTLKIQRTQQEDSAVYLCASSLDREETQYFGPGTRLLVL.

The chain uses TRBV9 and TRBJ2-3, with D perhaps TRBD2 (6 bases). V was shortened by 3 bases and J by 0 bases, with 11 bases between the two germline ends. This CDR3 contains 15 residues. Germline V gives CDR1 SGDLS, CDR2 YYNGEE. The CDR3 bases are TGTGCCAGCAGCGAATGGGACTTCAGCACAGATACGCAGTATTTT. Its protein product is CASSEWDFSTDTQYF.

This rearrangement joins TRBV13 to TRBJ1-1; D perhaps matches TRBD1 (6 bases). Germline V gene lookup returns CDR1 PRHDT and CDR2 FYEKMQ (reference sequence). The V end was cut by 2 bases, the J end by 3 bases, with 16 bases between. The CDR3 has 16 residues. The CDR3 loop is CASSLKWRGSDTEAFF. The CDR3 coding sequence is TGTGCCAGCAGCTTAAAATGGAGGGGGAGTGACACTGAAGCTTTCTTT.

This clone occurred a few times. V usage is TRBV27 and J usage is TRBJ2-5; no reliable D call. Germline CDR1 and CDR2: MNHEY and SMNVEV (reference sequence). V was pared by 1 base and J by 5 bases, with 5 bases between. This CDR3 is built from 12 residues. CDR3 sequence: CASSLLGETQYF. CDR3 coding DNA: TGTGCCAGCAGTTTATTAGGGGAGACCCAGTACTTC.

This clone was found a few times. The chain joins TRBV2 to TRBJ2-7, with 7 nucleotides matching TRBD2. The CDR3 has 13 amino acids. V gave up 5 bases and J gave up 7 bases; unmatched junction bases: 8. CDR1 and CDR2 from the germline V gene are SNHLY and FYNNEI. CDR3 nucleotide sequence: TGTGCCAGCAGTCTTCCTAGCGGCTCGGAGCAGTACTTC. Its translation: CASSLPSGSEQYF.

The rearrangement uses TRBV6-4 and TRBJ2-2, with D uncertain. The CDR3 is made up of 14 amino acids. Trimming removed 4 bases from V and 3 bases from J, with 9 bases in between. Germline V gene sequence: CDR1 MRHNA, CDR2 SNTAGT. The CDR3 reads CASSAFVHTGELFF. The CDR3 bases are TGTGCCAGCAGTGCATTCGTCCACACCGGGGAGCTGTTTTTT.

This clone was found a few times. The chain is built from TRBV10-1 and TRBJ1-6; 7 positions match TRBD1. This CDR3 contains 16 residues. J gave up 3 bases and V 7 bases, and 9 bases lay outside the gene matches. Germline V gene data show CDR1 as WNHNN and CDR2 as SYGVQD (reference sequence). CDR3 sequence: CASKDRQGYYNSPLHF. The CDR3 bases are TGCGCCAGCAAGGATCGACAGGGCTACTATAATTCACCCCTCCACTTT.